The source of this TCR beta chain is a study of cytomegalovirus exposure and HLA in healthy donors (dated by TCRdb to 2016 to 2017). In terms of the full investigation: According to an earlier analysis of 550 to 700 of the donors, roughly 180 million T cells yielded 120 million or so unique TCR beta sequences and roughly 280 Gb of sequence data. An early release that covered about 600 HLA-typed donors contained around 300 gigabases of sequencing data and some 87 million unique TCR sequences. Among the 398 genotyped donors, around 81% belonged to the genetic ancestry cluster associated with self-reported Caucasian donors. The aim of the study was to test whether cataloging public T cell receptors could identify signatures of past pathogen exposure. The study used immunosequencing to profile the T cell repertoires of approximately 640 subjects and linked those repertoires to cytomegalovirus serostatus. A separate validation cohort of roughly 110 different subjects was used in addition to the 666-subject first cohort. The study combined high-throughput TCR immunosequencing, statistical association of individual TCRs with disease status, and machine learning to predict cytomegalovirus infection status. In a later analysis, previously published TCR beta repertoires from some 640 donors were re-analyzed and high-resolution HLA genotyping was added so that TCR occurrence patterns could be studied. The later analysis used no new phenotypic data to find candidate immune exposures, relying instead on TCR beta sequences and their occurrence across donors. In an earlier analysis of over 550 of the donors, high-throughput TCR beta sequencing was used to judge whether each TCR beta V gene segment behaved as functional or pseudogenic. Donor age, sex, ethnicity and CMV serostatus were compiled alongside the repertoire data. Genome-wide SNP genotypes for about 65% of the roughly 670 donors were used in a later genetic analysis, which treated that subset as a discovery cohort. All discovery cohort repertoires had been generated using a single sequencing platform. Class I and class II HLA loci were covered by the typing at four-digit resolution. Typing coverage varied by locus: roughly 620-640 donors for A, B, C, DRB1 and DQB1; 500 to 550 for DQA1; 606 for DPA1; under 490 for DPB1. Roughly five DR-DQ haplotypes were handled as single units for association and clustering, since linkage in the cohort was strong. Among 350 to 400 genotyped donors of the cohort, an average of about 240,000 unique TCR beta nucleotide sequences were sequenced per donor, 15% to 20% of them non-productive. Paper-wide results and their limitations: A group of highly shared sequence variants was considered likely to be a technical artifact of the sequencing pipeline. In the study, around 150 TCR beta chains were listed as associated with cytomegalovirus. Because HLA typing was unavailable for some donors at each locus, only the typed subset was used in association tests. A further reported finding was that TCR beta sequences accurately predicted the HLA-A and HLA-B alleles for most subjects in the first cohort. According to the authors, the approach could potentially be generalized to other disease states and immunological phenotypes. Compared with the approximately 720-donor mean, donors in an Asian-associated ancestry cluster had fewer N-insertions in productive TCRs, according to a later genetic analysis. Because the 87-base-pair reads could not distinguish some IMGT-functional V segments, including TRBV6-2 and TRBV6-3, those segments were excluded. Linkage disequilibrium might explain the correlated functional status among segregating V segments, but an unknown experimental factor could not be excluded. Broadly in line with IMGT annotations, most TCR beta V segments showed up in productive rearrangements about 87% or about 30% of the time in an earlier analysis of under 700 of the donors. When HLA alleles, especially DR and DQ, strongly co-occurred, attributing TCR associations to individual alleles was difficult. Most TCR sequences were observed very rarely across donors, whereas some public TCRs were present in many individuals. According to a later analysis, parvovirus B19, influenza, CMV and Epstein-Barr virus appeared linked to several top co-occurrence clusters. This cohort had only TCR beta chains sequenced, and the lack of alpha or paired-chain data limited which features could be detected. The classifier was reported to diagnose cytomegalovirus status with high specificity and sensitivity in both the original and validation cohorts. According to a later analysis, most CMV-associated TCR beta chains appeared to be HLA-restricted, and the HLA associations seemed to be driven largely by CMV exposure. The only immune exposure information available for the cohort was CMV serostatus. A later genetic analysis associated a missense DCLRE1C variant with V-gene and J-gene trimming of TCR beta chains, and an independent cohort replicated the association. Because counts were too low, roughly 16 rarely observed V segments, including chromosome 9 orphons, were excluded from the earlier analysis of several hundred of the donors. Specific HLA alleles were associated with more than 15,000 TCR beta sequences at a false discovery rate of 0.05 in a later analysis. Roughly uniform sequencing depth across donors was assumed in presence/absence analyses, although this assumption may not hold. In a later analysis, the rate of TCR association differed among HLA loci, with DRB1 alleles having the most associated TCRs and HLA-C alleles having the fewest. In vitro tests confirmed that a few of the cytomegalovirus-associated TCR beta chains recognize cytomegalovirus antigens. A later analysis found that HLA-associated TCR beta chains were more clonally expanded and had lower generation probabilities than equally common non-associated chains.

Its CDR3 holds 15 amino acids, cysteine through phenylalanine. Solely the CDR3 DNA is kept, with 45 bases framed from the first base. CDR1 and CDR2 (SQVTM, ANQGSEA) derive from the germline V gene. V is pared back by 4 bases and J by 2 bases, with 17 bases lying between the germline termini. Receptors were amplified or captured by the immunoSEQ multiplex PCR assay. For the multiplex PCR, a mixture combining 60 forward primers for TCR Vbeta segments and 13 reverse primers for TCR Jbeta segments was used. The CDR3 region of rearranged TCR beta genes was amplified from genomic DNA by a multiplex PCR assay. On the Illumina HiSeq System, the amplified TCR beta libraries were sequenced as 87-base-pair reads. Concerning the study's data processing: A later analysis tallied 75 million to 95 million unique TCR beta chains across the 600 to 700 repertoires, and approximately 12 million of those chains were shared by two or more donors. A nearest-neighbor algorithm error-corrected the raw reads and collapsed the reads into unique sequences, merging closely related sequences to remove PCR and sequencing errors. Alignment of CDR3 sequences to IMGT reference sequences was used to assign V, D and J gene segments. For a sequence to be retained, a match of at least six nucleotides was required to both a V gene segment and a J gene segment. A rearrangement counted as productive if the CDR3 had no stop codons and remained in frame with V and J, and every other rearrangement counted as non-productive. CDR3 was defined according to IMGT convention as the region running from the second conserved V-encoded cysteine to the conserved J-encoded phenylalanine. In an earlier analysis of just under 600 of the donors, sequences lacking an unambiguous match to a single V gene segment were excluded. In an earlier analysis of about 590 of the donors, a V segment was called functional when productive rearrangements were above 56.7%, and segregating when the standard deviation between donors exceeded 5%. To diagnose cytomegalovirus status from the catalog of TCR beta chain sequences, a statistical classification framework was built. In a later analysis, TCR nucleotide sequences were compared against IMGT/GENE-DB human TR gene sequences so that V and J genes could be assigned. In a later analysis, CDR3 sequences and most-parsimonious VDJ recombination scenarios were assigned using the TCRdist pipeline. In a later analysis, each TCR beta chain was defined by its CDR3 amino acid sequence together with its V-gene family, and reads lacking a unique V-gene family were excluded. As a way to deal with suspected cross-contamination and a sequencing artifact, a later analysis dropped 450 to 600 nucleotide sequences that were highly shared and had low generation probability. For each public chain, a later analysis derived a clonal expansion index from normalized ranks of inferred template counts within each repertoire. In a later analysis, generation probabilities were computed with a VDJ recombination model fitted to out-of-frame rearrangements, and the resulting probabilities were checked against IGoR. A later analysis scored TCR-TCR, TCR-HLA and TCR-CMV co-occurrence with hypergeometric tests, applying a repertoire-size bias correction to TCR pairs. In a later analysis, false discovery rates were estimated by permuting HLA or CMV assignments 20 times. A later analysis grouped co-occurring TCRs with DBSCAN, adding TCRdist sequence similarity when clustering within HLA-allele-positive subsets. For co-occurrence clustering, repertoires with fewer than 30,000 or more than 120,000 public chains were excluded, along with about five repertoires with anomalous nucleotide sharing. TCRdb obtained this table from immuneACCESS and retained in-frame rearrangements with V and J assigned. These tables miss some clones; where compared with another copy, unresolved V genes account for less than half of the shortfall, and the remainder is unexplained. The V and J calls and clone size are taken from that table; D and trimming were inferred from the DNA. This sample gives about 200,000 clones in total; roughly 70% of them show up just once. The ten largest clones take up around 1.9% of the sample.

The cohort consisted of more than 650 healthy bone marrow donors. All cohort members were sampled while nominally healthy, although unrecorded immune exposures were likely present. The donor tested CMV seronegative, placing the donor among the 300 to 400 seronegative members of the cohort. Each donor provided a peripheral blood sample, and peripheral blood mononuclear cells were used for TCR beta sequencing. The Qiagen DNeasy Blood Extraction Kit was used to extract genomic DNA from the blood cell samples. In the case of this clone: The target of this receptor is not known. No much larger clone is present one base from it, and per-base qualities are unavailable.

Sequencing was done on a sample of PBMCs. The receptor comes from a woman aged 25 to 39 in good health and CMV-seronegative. This chain is built from TRBV29-1 and TRBJ2-5, and TRBD2 may be the D gene, going by 6 matching bases. The nucleotide sequence is TGCAGCGTTGCCCGAGGGACTTATGTACAAGAGACCCAGTACTTC. Its translation reads: CSVARGTYVQETQYF.